Included here is one TCR beta chain sequence, with context. Its target is unknown. This entry belongs to a study of T cell responses to AZD1222 COVID-19 vaccine. Study-level findings and limits: Repertoire collection took place solely once the T cell response had peaked. Spike-specific TCR breadth and depth rose after two AZD1222 doses.

The CDR3 loop spans 13 amino acids. Germline CDR1 SQVTM, CDR2 ANQGSEA. V shed 5 bases and J 4 bases; nucleotides not matched to a gene: 7. The method was immunoSEQ multiplex PCR; TCRdb's version includes in-frame clones alone and lacks a portion of them. The sample holds about 150,000 clones, about nine tenths seen once. The sequence was collected from an adult in good health. The chain has TRBV29-1 and TRBJ1-1, with 7 bases aligning to TRBD1. Sequences were derived from peripheral blood, sampled on day 0 of AZD1222 vaccination. In DNA form, the CDR3 reads TGCAGCGTTCGGACAGGTCGCGCCACTGAAGCTTTCTTT. It yields the protein CSVRTGRATEAFF.